A single sample gave rise to the 23 T cell receptor beta chains below, sequenced in a study of blood T cell repertoires in COVID-19. Only in-frame clones appear in the TCRdb table, and some are missing; sequencing was by immunoSEQ multiplex PCR. Of tens of thousands of clones listed, around 85% are singletons. Specimen: peripheral blood. These receptors all come from a woman of 80 years or more with acute or convalescent COVID-19.

The V call is TRBV18, the J call TRBJ1-4; TRBD1 aligns across 9 bases. This CDR3 contains 13 residues. The V gene's germline CDR1 is KGHSH and CDR2 LQKENI. J was trimmed by 8 bases and V by 5 bases; bases with no gene match: 3. This CDR3 is CASSRTGDEKLFF. CDR3 sequence (DNA): TGTGCCAGCTCAAGGACAGGGGACGAAAAACTGTTTTTT.

The genes are TRBV27 and TRBJ1-1; weak D call: TRBD1 (5 bases). The CDR3 covers 15 residues. Germline V CDR1 and CDR2: MNHEY, SMNVEV (reference sequence). V lost 4 bases and J lost 0, with 12 bases in between. Here the CDR3 reads CASSWLPTVNTEAFF. The CDR3 nucleotides are TGTGCCAGCAGTTGGCTACCGACAGTGAACACTGAAGCTTTCTTT.

The CDR3 DNA is TGTGCCAGCAGGTCGGGACAGGGCGGCACAGATACGCAGTATTTT. This gives the protein CASRSGQGGTDTQYF. The gene calls are TRBV2 and TRBJ2-3, with TRBD1 identical over 9 bases. Germline assignment: CDR1 SNHLY and CDR2 FYNNEI. The CDR3 length is 15 residues. The J segment lost 1 base and the V segment lost 6 bases, leaving 5 bases of the junction unmatched.

This clone was counted only a few times. The chain links TRBV9 to TRBJ1-1; D is uncertain. V lost 2 bases to trimming and J lost 6 bases, with 11 bases between them. CDR3 length equals 13 residues. Germline values: CDR1 SGDLS, CDR2 YYNGEE. Here the CDR3 reads CASSVLEGAEAFF. The DNA for the CDR3 is TGTGCCAGCAGCGTCCTCGAGGGTGCTGAAGCTTTCTTT.

V usage is TRBV29-1 and J usage is TRBJ1-1; the D gene is possibly TRBD1 (5 bases). Looked up from germline, CDR1 is SQVTM and CDR2 is ANQGSEA. The ends were cut back, 6 bases at V and 0 bases at J, with 11 bases in the middle. This CDR3 spans 13 amino acids. The CDR3 DNA reads as TGCAGCGTGGGACTGAATATGAACACTGAAGCTTTCTTT. This codes for CSVGLNMNTEAFF.

The V call is TRBV3-1 (or the pseudogene TRBV3-2), the J call TRBJ1-3, with unresolved D. This CDR3 is built from 16 residues. Trimming removed 2 bases at V and 8 bases at J, with 19 bases between. From germline, CDR1 is LGHDT and CDR2 YNNKEL (reference sequence). This CDR3 is CASSQLPGSRSDTIYF. The CDR3 DNA sequence: TGTGCCAGCAGCCAATTGCCGGGGAGCCGGTCGGACACCATATATTTT.

Many counts were recorded for this clone. CDR3 residues: CASKRTGRNSPLHF. CDR3 nucleotides: TGTGCCAGTAAGCGGACAGGTAGAAATTCACCCCTCCACTTT. The chain couples TRBV19 to TRBJ1-6; 7 bases match TRBD1. Germline assignment: CDR1 LNHDA and CDR2 SQIVND (reference sequence). V was pared by 7 bases and J by 7 bases, with 7 bases of the junction left unmatched. This CDR3 has 14 amino acids.

This chain joins TRBV4-1 and TRBJ2-1; 9 positions agree with TRBD2. Trimming at V came to 5 bases and at J to 4 bases, leaving 12 bases not matched to a gene. This CDR3 is 17 amino acids long. CDR1 MGHRA and CDR2 YSYEKL come from the germline V gene. CDR3 sequence (DNA): TGCGCCAGCAGCGGGGAGCTAGCGGGACCTGGGTACAATGAGCAGTTCTTC. Translating gives CASSGELAGPGYNEQFF.

The chain couples TRBV15 to TRBJ2-1; D remains unclear. CDR1 and CDR2 (germline): LNHNV, YYDKDF (reference sequence). The germline V and J ends were trimmed by 0 bases and 0 bases, with 6 bases remaining between them. CDR3 size: 15 residues. CDR3 sequence (DNA): TGTGCCACCAGCAGAGATAAACTCTCCTACAATGAGCAGTTCTTC. This gives the protein CATSRDKLSYNEQFF. Filled out from reference TRBV15 and TRBJ2-1, the complete variable domain reads DAMVIQNPRYQVTQFGKPVTLSCSQTLNHNVMYWYQQKSSQAPKLLFHYYDKDFNNEADTPDNFQSRRPNTSFCFLDIRSPGLGDTAMYLCATSRDKLSYNEQFFGPGTRLTVL.

The V gene is TRBV27, the J gene TRBJ1-2; maybe TRBD1 (5 bases). The CDR3 totals 14 residues. Per germline, CDR1 MNHEY and CDR2 SMNVEV (reference sequence). V lost 6 bases and J lost 0, with 11 bases in between. CDR3 coding DNA: TGTGCCAGCAGATTCGGGACTGCTAACTATGGCTACACCTTC. It codes for CASRFGTANYGYTF.

V is TRBV5-1 and J is TRBJ2-5; 10 nucleotides line up with TRBD2. V lost 4 bases and J lost 5; bases outside the gene matches: 5. The germline gives CDR1 SGHRS, CDR2 YFSETQ. The CDR3 totals 14 residues. The CDR3: CASSGASGSETQYF. The CDR3 region has the DNA TGCGCCAGCAGCGGGGCTAGCGGGAGTGAGACCCAGTACTTC. The full variable domain, in which reference TRBV5-1 and TRBJ2-5 provide the parts outside the CDR3, is KAGVTQTPRYLIKTRGQQVTLSCSPISGHRSVSWYQQTPGQGLQFLFEYFSETQRNKGNFPGRFSGRQFSNSRSEMNVSTLELGDSALYLCASSGASGSETQYFGPGTRLLVL.

The chain combines TRBV19 with TRBJ2-5, with D possibly matching TRBD1 (6 bases). Germline CDR1 is LNHDA and CDR2 is SQIVND (reference sequence). The CDR3 has 13 residues. The germline V and J ends were trimmed by 7 bases and 5 bases, with 14 bases remaining between them. The CDR3 nucleotides are TGTGCCAGTAACAGGGCCAGCGGCGAGACCCAGTACTTC. Encoded protein: CASNRASGETQYF.

CDR3 sequence: CASSLEPGHEQFF. CDR3 sequence (DNA): TGCGCCAGCAGCTTGGAGCCGGGACACGAGCAGTTCTTC. The rearrangement uses TRBV5-1 and TRBJ2-1; D is perhaps TRBD1 (6 bases). Trimming left V 0 bases short and J 10 bases short, with 11 bases between. The germline gives CDR1 SGHRS, CDR2 YFSETQ. This CDR3 region has 13 residues.

The V and J genes are TRBV5-1 and TRBJ1-4, with 7 bases lining up with TRBD1. The CDR3 is 14 amino acids. The ends lost 4 bases at V and 5 bases at J; junction bases unmatched: 5. CDR1 and CDR2 from the germline V gene are SGHRS and YFSETQ. The DNA for the CDR3 is TGCGCCAGCAGCCCGGGACAGAGGAATGAAAAACTGTTTTTT. This translates into CASSPGQRNEKLFF.

CDR3 sequence (DNA): TGTGCCAGCAGTGAATCCTATGGTGAAAAACTGTTTTTT. Its translation: CASSESYGEKLFF. The chain links TRBV6-1 to TRBJ1-4; D unresolved. This CDR3 spans 13 amino acids. Trimming took 2 bases from V and 7 from J, leaving 8 bases between them. The germline gives CDR1 MNHNS, CDR2 SASEGT.

This clone was detected once. The genes are TRBV10-2 and TRBJ2-7; TRBD2 aligns across 8 bases. CDR1 WSHSY and CDR2 SAAADI come from the germline V gene. CDR3 length: 14 amino acids. Germline trimming cut 3 bases from V and 1 base from J; bases unmatched to any gene: 2. CDR3 sequence (DNA): TGCGCCAGCAGTGAATTAGCGGGATCCTACGAGCAGTACTTC. Its translation: CASSELAGSYEQYF.

V gene TRBV2 combines with J gene TRBJ1-5; D gene uncertain. V lost 0 bases and J lost 4, with 7 bases in between. Germline V gene lookup returns CDR1 SNHLY and CDR2 FYNNEI. The CDR3 has 14 amino acids. CDR3 DNA sequence: TGTGCCAGCAGTGAAGCCTACCCTAATCAGCCCCAGCATTTT. Residues: CASSEAYPNQPQHF.

This sequence joins TRBV3-1 (or the pseudogene TRBV3-2) and TRBJ2-1; 12 nucleotides match TRBD2. The CDR3 has 15 amino acids. V shed 4 bases, J shed 8 bases, and the junction held 6 bases outside the gene matches. Germline-derived CDR1 and CDR2 are LGHDT and YNNKEL (reference sequence). In nucleotides, the CDR3 is TGTGCCAGCAGCCCTAGCGGGGGGGCGTTTCATGAGCAGTTCTTC. This gives the protein CASSPSGGAFHEQFF.

This sequence joins TRBV25-1 and TRBJ2-1; D possibly corresponds to TRBD2 (5 bases). The CDR3 totals 13 residues. CDR1 is MGHDK, CDR2 SYGVNS, per germline. Trimming shortened V by 7 bases and J by 5 bases, and 12 bases separated the two germline ends. The CDR3 reads CASTLSGNNEQFF. CDR3 sequence (DNA): TGTGCCAGCACCCTCAGCGGAAACAATGAGCAGTTCTTC.

The rearrangement links TRBV2 to TRBJ1-4; D is perhaps TRBD1 (5 bases). V shed 7 bases and J shed 5 bases, with 14 bases lying between them. The CDR3 has 14 residues. Germline-derived CDR1 and CDR2 are SNHLY and FYNNEI. CDR3 DNA: TGTGCCAGCAATCAGGGCCGCATCAATGAAAAACTGTTTTTT. Translated: CASNQGRINEKLFF.

The chain couples TRBV28 to TRBJ1-2; a possible D gene is TRBD1 (5 bases). This CDR3 comprises 12 residues. Trimming cost V 5 bases and J 6 bases, with 10 bases left between them. CDR1 and CDR2 from the germline V gene are MDHEN and SYDVKM. CDR3 DNA sequence: TGTGCCAGCAGTCCTGACAGAGATGGCTACACCTTC. Translating gives CASSPDRDGYTF.

The chain couples TRBV5-1 to TRBJ1-4, with 7 bases that match TRBD1. Germline loops: CDR1 SGHRS, CDR2 YFSETQ. Losses at the gene ends were 5 bases for V and 2 bases for J; bases not matched to a gene: 6. This CDR3 region has 15 residues. DNA of the CDR3: TGCGCCAGCAGTTTGACAGGGCCCACTAATGAAAAACTGTTTTTT. It codes for CASSLTGPTNEKLFF.

This clone was counted a few times. The chain is built from TRBV13 and TRBJ2-7; unclear D gene. Trimming shortened V by 3 bases and J by 0 bases, and 12 bases separated the two germline ends. CDR3 length equals 15 residues. Looked up from germline, CDR1 is PRHDT and CDR2 is FYEKMQ (reference sequence). The CDR3 coding sequence is TGTGCCAGCAGCTTGGATAGCCCCAGCTCCTACGAGCAGTACTTC. It is translated as CASSLDSPSSYEQYF.